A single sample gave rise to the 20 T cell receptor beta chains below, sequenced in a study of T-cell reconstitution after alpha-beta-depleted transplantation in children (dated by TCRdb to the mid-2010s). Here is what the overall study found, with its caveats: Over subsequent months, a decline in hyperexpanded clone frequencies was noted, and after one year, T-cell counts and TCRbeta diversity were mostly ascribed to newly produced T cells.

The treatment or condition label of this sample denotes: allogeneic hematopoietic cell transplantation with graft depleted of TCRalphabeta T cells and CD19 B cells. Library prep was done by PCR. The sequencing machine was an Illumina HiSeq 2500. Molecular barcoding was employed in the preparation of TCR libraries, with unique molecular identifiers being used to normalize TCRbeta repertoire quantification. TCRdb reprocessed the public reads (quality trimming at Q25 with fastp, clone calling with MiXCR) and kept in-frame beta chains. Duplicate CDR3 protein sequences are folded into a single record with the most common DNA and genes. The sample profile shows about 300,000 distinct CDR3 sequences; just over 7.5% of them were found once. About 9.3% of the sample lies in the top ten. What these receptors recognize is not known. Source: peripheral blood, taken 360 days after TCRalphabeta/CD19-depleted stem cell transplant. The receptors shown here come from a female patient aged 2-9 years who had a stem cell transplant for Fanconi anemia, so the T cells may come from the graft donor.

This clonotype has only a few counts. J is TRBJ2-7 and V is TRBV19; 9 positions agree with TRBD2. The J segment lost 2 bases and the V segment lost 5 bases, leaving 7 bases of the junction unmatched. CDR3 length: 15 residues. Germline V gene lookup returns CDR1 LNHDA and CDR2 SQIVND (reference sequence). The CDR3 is CASSPSGTGTYEQYF. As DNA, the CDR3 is TGTGCCAGTAGTCCTAGCGGGACCGGAACCTACGAGCAGTACTTC.

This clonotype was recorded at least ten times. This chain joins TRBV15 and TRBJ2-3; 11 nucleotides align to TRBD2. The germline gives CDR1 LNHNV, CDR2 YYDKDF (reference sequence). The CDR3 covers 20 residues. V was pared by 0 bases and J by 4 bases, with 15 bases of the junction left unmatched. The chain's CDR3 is CATSRDRLAGGPGSPDTQYF. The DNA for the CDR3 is TGTGCCACCAGCAGAGATCGGCTAGCGGGAGGCCCTGGTTCCCCAGATACGCAGTATTTT.

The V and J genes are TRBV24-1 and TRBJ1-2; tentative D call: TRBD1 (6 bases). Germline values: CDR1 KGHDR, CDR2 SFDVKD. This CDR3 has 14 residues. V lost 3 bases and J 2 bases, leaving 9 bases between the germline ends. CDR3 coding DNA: TGTGCCACCAGTGATGGGGGCAGAAACTATGGCTACACCTTC. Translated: CATSDGGRNYGYTF.

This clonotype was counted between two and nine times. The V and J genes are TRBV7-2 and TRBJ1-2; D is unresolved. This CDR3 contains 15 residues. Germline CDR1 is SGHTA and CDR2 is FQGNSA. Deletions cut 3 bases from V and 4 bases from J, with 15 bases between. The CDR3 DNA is TGTGCCAGCAGCTTCCCGACATCCCAGGCCTATGGCTACACCTTC. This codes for CASSFPTSQAYGYTF.

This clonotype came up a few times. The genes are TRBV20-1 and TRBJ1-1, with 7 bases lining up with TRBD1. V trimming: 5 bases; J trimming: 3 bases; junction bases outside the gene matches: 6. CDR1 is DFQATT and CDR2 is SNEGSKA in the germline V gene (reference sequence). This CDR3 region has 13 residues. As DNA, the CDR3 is TGCAGTGCTCCGACAGGGTGGGACACTGAAGCTTTCTTT. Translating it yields CSAPTGWDTEAFF.

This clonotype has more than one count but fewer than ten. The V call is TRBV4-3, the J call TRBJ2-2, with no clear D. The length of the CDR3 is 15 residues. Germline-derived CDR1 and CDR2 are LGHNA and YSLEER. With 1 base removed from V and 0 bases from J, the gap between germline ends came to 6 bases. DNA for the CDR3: TGCGCCAGCAGCCAAGGACTTACGAACACCGGGGAGCTGTTTTTT. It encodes CASSQGLTNTGELFF.

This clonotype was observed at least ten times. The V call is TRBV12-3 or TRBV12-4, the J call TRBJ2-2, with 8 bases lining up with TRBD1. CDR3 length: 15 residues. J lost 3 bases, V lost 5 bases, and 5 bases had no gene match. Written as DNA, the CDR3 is TGTGCCAGCAGTCCGGACAGGGCAGACACCGGGGAGCTGTTTTTT. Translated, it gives CASSPDRADTGELFF.

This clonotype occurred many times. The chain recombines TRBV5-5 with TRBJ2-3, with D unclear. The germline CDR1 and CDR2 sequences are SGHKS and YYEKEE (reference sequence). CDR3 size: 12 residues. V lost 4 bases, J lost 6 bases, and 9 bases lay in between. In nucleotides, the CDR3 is TGTGCCAGCAGCGATACCGTGGATACGCAGTATTTT. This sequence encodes CASSDTVDTQYF.

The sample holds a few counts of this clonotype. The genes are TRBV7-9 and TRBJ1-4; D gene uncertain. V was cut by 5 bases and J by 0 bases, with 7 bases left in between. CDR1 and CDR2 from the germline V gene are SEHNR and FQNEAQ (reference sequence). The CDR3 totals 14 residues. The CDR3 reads CASSRDTTNEKLFF. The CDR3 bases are TGTGCCAGCAGCCGGGATACAACTAATGAAAAACTGTTTTTT.

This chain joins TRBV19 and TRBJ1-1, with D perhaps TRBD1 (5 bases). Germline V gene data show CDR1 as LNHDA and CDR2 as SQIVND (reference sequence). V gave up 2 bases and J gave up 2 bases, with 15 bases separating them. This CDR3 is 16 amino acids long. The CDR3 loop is CASSILLATANTEAFF. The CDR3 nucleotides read TGTGCCAGTAGTATACTTCTTGCGACAGCAAACACTGAAGCTTTCTTT. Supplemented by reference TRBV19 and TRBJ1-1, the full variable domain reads DGGITQSPKYLFRKEGQNVTLSCEQNLNHDAMYWYRQDPGQGLRLIYYSQIVNDFQKGDIAEGYSVSREKKESFPLTVTSAQKNPTAFYLCASSILLATANTEAFFGQGTRLTVV.

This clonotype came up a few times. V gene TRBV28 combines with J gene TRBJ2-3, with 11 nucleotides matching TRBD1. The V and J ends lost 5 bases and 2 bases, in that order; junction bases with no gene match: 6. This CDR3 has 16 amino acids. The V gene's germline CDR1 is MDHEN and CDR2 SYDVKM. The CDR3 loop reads CASSPGDRGFTDTQYF. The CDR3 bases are TGTGCCAGCAGTCCCGGGGACAGGGGGTTCACAGATACGCAGTATTTT.

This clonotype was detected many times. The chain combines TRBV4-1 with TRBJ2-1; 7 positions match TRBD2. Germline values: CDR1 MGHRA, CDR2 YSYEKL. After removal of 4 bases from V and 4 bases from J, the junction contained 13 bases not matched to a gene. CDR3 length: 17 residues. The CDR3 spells CASSPRRGGSLYNEQFF. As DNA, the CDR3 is TGCGCCAGCAGCCCCCGGCGGGGCGGGAGTTTGTACAATGAGCAGTTCTTC.

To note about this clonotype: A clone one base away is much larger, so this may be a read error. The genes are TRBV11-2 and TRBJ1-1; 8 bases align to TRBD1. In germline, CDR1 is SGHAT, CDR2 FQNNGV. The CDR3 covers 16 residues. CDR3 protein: CSSSLGDRGMNTEAFF. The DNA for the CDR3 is TGTTCCAGCAGCTTAGGAGACAGGGGTATGAACACTGAAGCTTTCTTT.

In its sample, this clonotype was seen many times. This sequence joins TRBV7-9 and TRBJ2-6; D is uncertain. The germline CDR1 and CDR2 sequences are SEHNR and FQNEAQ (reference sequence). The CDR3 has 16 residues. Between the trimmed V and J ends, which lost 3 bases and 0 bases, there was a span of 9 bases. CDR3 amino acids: CASSFGHNSGANVLTF. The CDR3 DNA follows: TGTGCCAGCAGCTTCGGGCATAACTCTGGGGCCAACGTCCTGACTTTC.

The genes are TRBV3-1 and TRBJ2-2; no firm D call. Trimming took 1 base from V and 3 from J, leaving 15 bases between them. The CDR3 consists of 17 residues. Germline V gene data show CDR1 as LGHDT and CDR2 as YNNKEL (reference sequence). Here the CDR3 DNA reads TGTGCCAGCAGCCAAGCGAGGTACGGAATGGACACCGGGGAGCTGTTTTTT. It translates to CASSQARYGMDTGELFF.

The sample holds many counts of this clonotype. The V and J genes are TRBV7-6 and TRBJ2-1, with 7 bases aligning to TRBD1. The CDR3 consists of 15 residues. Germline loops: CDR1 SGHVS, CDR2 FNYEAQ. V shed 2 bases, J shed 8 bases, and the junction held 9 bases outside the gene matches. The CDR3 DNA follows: TGTGCCAGCAGCTTAACGAGACAGGGTTGGGATGAGCAGTTCTTC. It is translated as CASSLTRQGWDEQFF.

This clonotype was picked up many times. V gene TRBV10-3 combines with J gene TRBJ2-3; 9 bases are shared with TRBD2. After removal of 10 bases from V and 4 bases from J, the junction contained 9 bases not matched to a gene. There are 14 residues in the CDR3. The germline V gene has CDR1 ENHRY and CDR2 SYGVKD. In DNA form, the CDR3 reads TGTGCCACCGGCGGGGGGGTTATGGCAGATACGCAGTATTTT. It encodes CATGGGVMADTQYF.

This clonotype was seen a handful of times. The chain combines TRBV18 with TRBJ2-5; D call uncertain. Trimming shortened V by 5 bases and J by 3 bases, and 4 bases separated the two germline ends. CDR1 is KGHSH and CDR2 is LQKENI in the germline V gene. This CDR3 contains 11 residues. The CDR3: CASSAKETQYF. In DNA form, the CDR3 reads TGTGCCAGCTCAGCGAAAGAGACCCAGTACTTC.

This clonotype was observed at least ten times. The chain's CDR3 is CASSPRSPSQQYF. CDR3 DNA: TGTGCCAGCAGTCCAAGATCCCCCTCCCAGCAGTACTTC. This chain connects TRBV27 to TRBJ2-7; D is unclear. The CDR3 has 13 amino acids. The V gene's germline CDR1 is MNHEY and CDR2 SMNVEV (reference sequence). The ends were cut back, 5 bases at V and 8 bases at J, with 16 bases in the middle.

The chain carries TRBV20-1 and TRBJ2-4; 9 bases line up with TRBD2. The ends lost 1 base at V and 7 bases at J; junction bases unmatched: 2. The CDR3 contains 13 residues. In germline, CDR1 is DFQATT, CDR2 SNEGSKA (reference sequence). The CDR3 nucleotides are TGCAGTGCTAGAGCGGCGGGGGGGAACATTCAGTACTTC. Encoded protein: CSARAAGGNIQYF.